A selection of T cell receptor beta chains follows, all from one sample in a study of blood T cell repertoires in COVID-19. The protocol was immunoSEQ multiplex PCR, while the TCRdb copy is restricted to in-frame clones and leaves out a portion. There are 85,000 or so clones in the sample; more than 90% occur only once, and about 4.1% lies in the top ten. The sample comprised peripheral blood. Every receptor here comes from a human donor with active COVID-19. The donor label of this sample is uncertain. The CDR3 runs from the conserved cysteine through the conserved F or W. A D gene is named only where the DNA matches it firmly. Expanded clones get a size class; other rows say once, few or many, or leave the size out.

>TRBV28|TRBJ1-3|-|-
CASSPPGLGNTIYF
>TRBV11-3|TRBJ1-4|-|TRBD1
CASSFRTGRNEKLFF
>TRBV11-2|TRBJ2-3|-|-
CASSLKGADTQYF
>TRBV6-5|TRBJ1-1|once|-
CAAAGGAHTEAFF
>TRBV7-2|TRBJ2-7|-|TRBD2
CASSPRTSGYYGEQYF
>TRBV5-1|TRBJ2-7|-|TRBD2
CASSPEPIGEGSYEQYF
>TRBV6-2/TRBV6-3|TRBJ2-3|-|-
CASSYSNTRDTQYF
>TRBV19|TRBJ1-1|-|-
CASSIDRFAAGNTEAFF
>TRBV5-1|TRBJ1-1|-|TRBD1
CASRAGTGNTEAFF
>TRBV16|TRBJ2-1|-|-
CASSHDRLSGEQFF
>TRBV27|TRBJ1-5|-|-
CASRLTGSNQPQHF
>TRBV6-6|TRBJ2-3|-|-
CASSPGTSTDTQYF
>TRBV29-1|TRBJ1-5|-|-
CSVGPTGNSNQPQHF
>TRBV12-3/TRBV12-4|TRBJ2-3|-|-
CASSLPRGDTQYF
>TRBV4-2|TRBJ2-2|-|TRBD2
CASSLNRRTSGGTGELFF
>TRBV3-1/TRBV3-2|TRBJ2-1|-|TRBD2
CASSRAPALAGGDEQFF
>TRBV20-1|TRBJ1-1|-|-
CSASGKTRGWTEAFF
>TRBV7-9|TRBJ1-2|-|TRBD1
CASSRDRDFNYGYTF
>TRBV29-1|TRBJ2-3|-|-
CSVEVGSDTQYF
>TRBV6-4|TRBJ2-2|-|-
CASSVQRDTGELFF
>TRBV5-4|TRBJ2-2|-|-
CASSPEVLAPGGELFF
>TRBV9|TRBJ2-6|-|-
CASSVVSAGANVLTF
>TRBV5-1|TRBJ2-1|-|TRBD2
CASSLPSGRVGEQFF
>TRBV7-9|TRBJ2-2|-|-
CASSPQGGNGPGELFF